The rows below give T cell receptor beta chains drawn from one sample of a study of early T cells in non-severe SARS-CoV-2 infection. MiXCR was run by TCRdb on the 5' RACE reads, yielding one entry per CDR3 protein. The table records tens of thousands of distinct CDR3 sequences, less than 9.5% of them present only once. Sequencing used whole blood. The receptor source for this set is an adult who was a healthcare worker with PCR-confirmed SARS-CoV-2 infection or an uninfected control (not recorded which). Both conserved end residues are part of each CDR3. D genes are given only for firm matches. Only some rows state a clone size, as once, few, many or a class for expanded clones.

D gene	J gene	V gene	clone size	CDR3 protein	CDR3 DNA
NA	TRBJ2-1	TRBV12-3/TRBV12-4	medium-sized	CASSFPNIRNEQFF	TGTGCCAGCAGTTTCCCCAACATACGCAATGAGCAGTTCTTC
NA	TRBJ2-5	TRBV6-1	NA	CASSEFLAGGEETQYF	TGTGCCAGCAGTGAATTTTTGGCAGGGGGGGAAGAGACCCAGTACTTC
TRBD2	TRBJ2-3	TRBV20-1	NA	CSARDSGGSENTQYF	TGCAGTGCTAGAGATAGCGGGGGGTCAGAGAATACGCAGTATTTT
NA	TRBJ2-6	TRBV5-1	many	CASRDFSGANVLTF	TGCGCCAGCCGGGACTTCTCTGGGGCCAACGTCCTGACTTTC
NA	TRBJ2-3	TRBV4-1	many	CASSQVNLVATDTQYF	TGCGCCAGCAGCCAAGTGAACTTGGTAGCCACAGATACGCAGTATTTT
TRBD2	TRBJ2-7	TRBV5-5	few	CASSLAAGGQYF	TGTGCCAGCAGCTTGGCCGCGGGAGGGCAGTACTTC
NA	TRBJ2-7	TRBV6-2/TRBV6-3	NA	CACSSPKSYEQYF	TGTGCCTGCAGCTCTCCGAAATCCTACGAGCAGTACTTC
NA	TRBJ1-6	TRBV18	many	CASSLSGPINSPLHF	TGTGCCAGCTCACTTTCCGGACCGATTAATTCACCCCTCCACTTT
TRBD1	TRBJ2-1	TRBV7-6	many	CASSVGQGRHNEQFF	TGTGCCAGCAGCGTGGGACAGGGGAGGCACAATGAGCAGTTCTTC
NA	TRBJ2-3	TRBV7-2	many	CASSSPSDTQYF	TGTGCCAGCAGCTCCCCCTCAGATACGCAGTATTTT
NA	TRBJ2-7	TRBV29-1	NA	CSVVTVSYEQYF	TGCAGCGTCGTCACAGTCTCCTACGAGCAGTACTTC
NA	TRBJ1-2	TRBV3-1	many	CASSQAQASGYTF	TGTGCCAGCAGCCAAGCCCAAGCCAGTGGCTACACCTTC
NA	TRBJ2-3	TRBV20-1	NA	CSAMVGTDTQYF	TGCAGTGCTATGGTAGGCACAGATACGCAGTATTTT
NA	TRBJ2-3	TRBV4-2	few	CASSQGDSGGISYF	TGTGCCAGCAGCCAAGGGGACAGCGGGGGTATCTCGTATTTT
NA	TRBJ2-3	TRBV9	NA	CASSGQISTDTQYF	TGTGCCAGCAGCGGTCAAATTAGCACAGATACGCAGTATTTT
NA	TRBJ1-1	TRBV11-2	NA	CASSLGQANTEAFF	TGTGCCAGCAGCTTAGGACAGGCGAACACTGAAGCTTTCTTT
NA	TRBJ2-7	TRBV4-1	NA	CASRLQGGAGDEQYF	TGCGCCAGCAGGCTCCAGGGGGGCGCGGGCGACGAGCAGTACTTC
NA	TRBJ1-2	TRBV5-6	few	CASSLFQDYYGYTF	TGTGCCAGCAGCTTGTTCCAGGACTACTATGGCTACACCTTC
NA	TRBJ1-3	TRBV12-3/TRBV12-4	few	CASSSKTGRNTIYF	TGTGCCAGCAGTTCCAAAACAGGGAGAAACACCATATATTTT
TRBD1	TRBJ2-1	TRBV5-1	NA	CASSWGQLQIEAYNEQFF	TGCGCCAGCAGCTGGGGACAGCTACAGATCGAAGCCTACAATGAGCAGTTCTTC
NA	TRBJ2-3	TRBV4-2	few	CASSQGQEADTQYF	TGTGCCAGCAGCCAGGGACAAGAAGCAGATACGCAGTATTTT
TRBD2	TRBJ2-4	TRBV6-1	NA	CASKRGGTNIQYF	TGTGCCAGTAAGCGGGGGGGGACAAACATTCAGTACTTC
NA	TRBJ2-1	TRBV3-1	few	CASSQSPAPYEQFF	TGTGCCAGCAGCCAAAGCCCTGCCCCATATGAGCAGTTCTTC
NA	TRBJ2-7	TRBV7-9	NA	CASSLRGSAYEQYF	TGTGCCAGCAGCTTAAGGGGATCAGCCTACGAGCAGTACTTC
NA	TRBJ1-5	TRBV6-6	few	CASSYSGDQHF	TGTGCCAGCAGTTACTCCGGCGATCAGCATTTT
TRBD1	TRBJ1-2	TRBV27	NA	CASSYGTDYGYTF	TGTGCCAGCAGTTATGGGACAGACTATGGCTACACCTTC
NA	TRBJ1-5	TRBV7-9	many	CASSFGYNQPQHF	TGTGCCAGCAGCTTCGGATACAATCAGCCCCAGCATTTT
TRBD1	TRBJ1-1	TRBV18	many	CASSPVGRGRTEAFF	TGTGCCAGCTCACCAGTCGGAAGGGGGCGAACTGAAGCTTTCTTT
TRBD1	TRBJ1-3	TRBV7-6	NA	CASSPGQSFSGNTIYF	TGTGCCAGCAGCCCGGGACAGTCATTCTCTGGAAACACCATATATTTT
NA	TRBJ2-7	TRBV12-3/TRBV12-4	once	CASSQGPGQYEQYF	TGTGCCAGCAGTCAAGGGCCAGGACAGTACGAGCAGTACTTC
NA	TRBJ2-2	TRBV12-3/TRBV12-4	few	CASSFYPGELFF	TGTGCCAGCAGTTTTTACCCCGGGGAGCTGTTTTTT
NA	TRBJ2-3	TRBV27	NA	CASSVQVTDTQYF	TGTGCCAGCAGTGTACAGGTTACAGATACGCAGTATTTT
TRBD1	TRBJ2-5	TRBV2	few	CASSGTGLRQETQYF	TGTGCCAGCAGTGGGACAGGGCTCCGTCAAGAGACCCAGTACTTC
NA	TRBJ2-1	TRBV20-1	NA	CSARGASSYNEQFF	TGCAGTGCTAGAGGTGCAAGCTCCTACAATGAGCAGTTCTTC
TRBD1	TRBJ2-1	TRBV27	NA	CASSLRDRKLSSYNEQFF	TGTGCCAGCAGTTTACGGGACAGGAAACTGAGCTCCTACAATGAGCAGTTCTTC
NA	TRBJ2-7	TRBV4-1	few	CASSQVDGQTYEQYF	TGCGCCAGCAGCCAGGTGGACGGACAAACTTACGAGCAGTACTTC
TRBD1	TRBJ2-7	TRBV12-3/TRBV12-4	many	CASSLGTGNPYEQYF	TGTGCCAGCAGTTTAGGGACAGGGAACCCCTACGAGCAGTACTTC
NA	TRBJ2-7	TRBV28	NA	CASSSSREQYF	TGTGCCAGCAGTTCGTCCAGGGAGCAGTACTTC
NA	TRBJ1-1	TRBV18	many	CASSPQGQNTEAFF	TGTGCCAGCTCACCACAAGGACAGAACACTGAAGCTTTCTTT
NA	TRBJ1-1	TRBV6-6	NA	CASSYPPHF	TGTGCCAGCAGTTACCCGCCCCATTTT
NA	TRBJ1-1	TRBV20-1	few	CSAAVAGDTEAFF	TGCAGTGCCGCAGTTGCCGGGGACACTGAAGCTTTCTTT
TRBD2	TRBJ2-1	TRBV28	few	CAGSSIGWREGGDEQFF	TGTGCCGGCAGTTCAATAGGATGGCGGGAGGGTGGGGATGAGCAGTTCTTC
NA	TRBJ2-3	TRBV5-1	few	CASSSGQTSDTQYF	TGCGCCAGCAGCTCTGGGCAGACTTCAGATACGCAGTATTTT
TRBD2	TRBJ2-2	TRBV28	many	CASSLAGGPNTGELFF	TGTGCCAGCAGCCTAGCGGGAGGGCCAAATACCGGGGAGCTGTTTTTT
NA	TRBJ1-5	TRBV5-6	many	CASSSQGTNQPQHF	TGTGCCAGCAGCTCGCAGGGTACCAATCAGCCCCAGCATTTT
NA	TRBJ1-6	TRBV5-1	few	CASSLKDYNSPLHF	TGCGCCAGCAGCTTGAAAGATTATAATTCACCCCTCCACTTT
TRBD1	TRBJ2-3	TRBV10-3	few	CAASSQGQSTDTQYF	TGTGCCGCCAGTTCACAGGGGCAAAGCACAGATACGCAGTATTTT
NA	TRBJ2-7	TRBV18	few	CASSPQGGLGRGTGQYF	TGTGCCAGCTCTCCCCAGGGGGGCTTGGGCCGGGGCACAGGGCAGTACTTC
TRBD2	TRBJ2-1	TRBV11-3	few	CASSLVLVRAAGNEQFF	TGTGCCAGCAGCTTAGTGCTTGTCAGGGCAGCGGGAAATGAGCAGTTCTTC
TRBD1	TRBJ1-5	TRBV12-5	NA	CARPPTGGNQPQHF	TGTGCTAGACCACCGACAGGGGGGAATCAGCCCCAGCATTTT
TRBD1	TRBJ2-3	TRBV5-6	few	CASSLKQGAKTDTQYF	TGTGCCAGCAGCTTGAAACAGGGGGCGAAAACAGATACGCAGTATTTT